This is a list of T cell receptor beta chains from one sample in a study of T cell responses to AZD1222 COVID-19 vaccine. Profiling relied on immunoSEQ multiplex PCR, and the TCRdb table lists in-frame clones only, not all of them. The sample consists of approximately 160,000 clones, 90% to 95% of them appearing once. This material consisted of peripheral blood, taken on day 0 of AZD1222 vaccination. These receptors were taken from an adult in good health. The CDR3 runs from the conserved cysteine through the conserved F or W. The D gene is left open where the match is weak. Clone size is stated in some rows and not others, as once, few, many or a class when expanded.

cdr3_nt	cdr3_aa	clone_size	d_call	j_call	v_call
TGTGCCAGCTCACCACAGGTCACAGGGGGTGAGACCCAGTACTTC	CASSPQVTGGETQYF	NA	TRBD1	TRBJ2-5	TRBV18
TGTGCCACCAGCAGATCCCCGGACTCCACAGATACGCAGTATTTT	CATSRSPDSTDTQYF	NA	NA	TRBJ2-3	TRBV15
TGTGCCACCAGTGATTCTGACAGGTCGAATGCCTACGAGCAGTACTTC	CATSDSDRSNAYEQYF	NA	NA	TRBJ2-7	TRBV24-1
TGTGCCAGCAGCTTGGACAGGGCGTTTTCCTACGAGCAGTACTTC	CASSLDRAFSYEQYF	NA	TRBD1	TRBJ2-7	TRBV7-2
TGTGCCAGCAGCCGAGGGGAGGCCTACACCTTC	CASSRGEAYTF	NA	NA	TRBJ1-2	TRBV4-2
TGTGCCAGCAGACAAGACACAAACTATGGCTACACCTTC	CASRQDTNYGYTF	NA	NA	TRBJ1-2	TRBV2
TGTGCCTGGAGTGCAGGGGCCTGGAATCGCGGCTACACCTTC	CAWSAGAWNRGYTF	NA	NA	TRBJ1-2	TRBV30
TGCGCCAGCAGCTTGTTAAGGGTGGGGAACACTGAAGCTTTCTTT	CASSLLRVGNTEAFF	NA	NA	TRBJ1-1	TRBV5-1
TGTGCCAGCTCACCCCTGGACAGGCAAGTGGGAAACACCATATATTTT	CASSPLDRQVGNTIYF	once	TRBD1	TRBJ1-3	TRBV18
TGCGCCAGTTCGACCGTCTCCCCGTCCTACGAGCAGTACTTC	CASSTVSPSYEQYF	NA	NA	TRBJ2-7	TRBV10-2
TGTGCCAGCAGGACTAGCGGGGGCTACGAGCAGTACTTC	CASRTSGGYEQYF	NA	TRBD2	TRBJ2-7	TRBV25-1
TGTGCCAGCAGCGCAGTCACGGGTCACAGGGTCTACAATGAGCAGTTCTTC	CASSAVTGHRVYNEQFF	NA	NA	TRBJ2-1	TRBV9
TGTGCCATCAATGGGATTAGGGACACTGAAGCTTTCTTT	CAINGIRDTEAFF	NA	NA	TRBJ1-1	TRBV10-3
TGCAGCGTTGGTGGGACAAACCAAGAGACCCAGTACTTC	CSVGGTNQETQYF	once	NA	TRBJ2-5	TRBV29-1
TGCGCCAGCAGTGGGACCGGGACCATATATGGCTACACCTTC	CASSGTGTIYGYTF	NA	NA	TRBJ1-2	TRBV10-2
TGTGCCAGCACTGGGGGCCAGTGGGCACCCCTCCACTTT	CASTGGQWAPLHF	NA	NA	TRBJ1-6	TRBV28
TGCAGCGTTTCGGACACAGCCGATTCACCCCTCCACTTT	CSVSDTADSPLHF	NA	NA	TRBJ1-6	TRBV29-1
TGTGCCTGGAGTGATACAGGGAAGAACACTGAAGCTTTCTTT	CAWSDTGKNTEAFF	NA	NA	TRBJ1-1	TRBV30
TGTGCCAGTAGTTGGGGCAGGAGCAGGAGCAATCAGCCCCAGCATTTT	CASSWGRSRSNQPQHF	NA	NA	TRBJ1-5	TRBV19
TGTGCCAGCAGCTTAGAGTTGGGGCATGAAAAACTGTTTTTT	CASSLELGHEKLFF	NA	NA	TRBJ1-4	TRBV7-9
TGTGCCAGCAGTACGGGGAGGGAGGCTAACTATGGCTACACCTTC	CASSTGREANYGYTF	NA	NA	TRBJ1-2	TRBV21-1
TGCAGCGTTGAAGATCCCGGACAGGGGCACGGCTACACCTTC	CSVEDPGQGHGYTF	once	TRBD1	TRBJ1-2	TRBV29-1
TGTGCCAGCTCTCCGACAGGGGGCTATAATTCACCCCTCCACTTT	CASSPTGGYNSPLHF	once	TRBD1	TRBJ1-6	TRBV18
TGTGCCAGCAGCCCGGGGATTATTTCTAGCACAGATACGCAGTATTTT	CASSPGIISSTDTQYF	NA	NA	TRBJ2-3	TRBV11-3
TGTGCCAGCAGAAGACAGTCAACAGATACGCAGTATTTT	CASRRQSTDTQYF	NA	NA	TRBJ2-3	TRBV7-2
TGTGCCAGCTCACCAGGAGTGAGCGGGGTTCGCACAGATACGCAGTATTTT	CASSPGVSGVRTDTQYF	NA	TRBD2	TRBJ2-3	TRBV18
TGTGCCAGCAGCAAAGGACAGGGTGGTGGCTACACCTTC	CASSKGQGGGYTF	NA	NA	TRBJ1-2	TRBV21-1
TGTGCCAGCAGTTCCCTCTTGGACCACGGAGGCTACACCTTC	CASSSLLDHGGYTF	NA	NA	TRBJ1-2	TRBV6-5
TGCGCCAGCAGCCAAGGGAGGCTAGAATGGAGTCCTTACAATGAGCAGTTCTTC	CASSQGRLEWSPYNEQFF	NA	NA	TRBJ2-1	TRBV4-3
TGTGCCAGTAGTATAGACGGAAGCTCTGGAAACACCATATATTTT	CASSIDGSSGNTIYF	NA	NA	TRBJ1-3	TRBV19
TGTGCCACCTCCCGGAACACCGGGGAGCTGTTTTTT	CATSRNTGELFF	NA	NA	TRBJ2-2	TRBV5-4